Below are 2 T cell receptor beta chains sequenced from a single sample in a study of T cell changes during pregnancy in multiple sclerosis. The method was immunoSEQ multiplex PCR; TCRdb's version includes in-frame clones alone and lacks a portion of them. This sample has 35,000 to 50,000 clones, with roughly 88% found just once. The specimen comprised peripheral blood, sampled in the second trimester of pregnancy. These receptors came from a female donor in good health, enrolled as a control in a pregnancy study.

This clone was observed once. The chain employs TRBV7-9 and TRBJ2-7; 7 nucleotides match TRBD1. Germline-derived CDR1 and CDR2 are SEHNR and FQNEAQ (reference sequence). V shed 5 bases and J 4 bases; nucleotides not matched to a gene: 8. CDR3 length equals 14 residues. The CDR3 sequence is CASSQVGTEYEQYF. The CDR3 bases are TGTGCCAGCAGCCAGGTCGGGACAGAGTACGAGCAGTACTTC.

V is TRBV29-1 and J is TRBJ1-2; the D gene is possibly TRBD1 (6 bases). The CDR3 extends over 13 amino acids. V gave up 6 bases and J gave up 4 bases, with 15 bases separating them. Per the germline V gene, CDR1 is SQVTM and CDR2 is ANQGSEA. CDR3 sequence: CSVGDPRGYGYTF. In nucleotides, the CDR3 is TGCAGCGTAGGGGACCCCAGGGGCTATGGCTACACCTTC.